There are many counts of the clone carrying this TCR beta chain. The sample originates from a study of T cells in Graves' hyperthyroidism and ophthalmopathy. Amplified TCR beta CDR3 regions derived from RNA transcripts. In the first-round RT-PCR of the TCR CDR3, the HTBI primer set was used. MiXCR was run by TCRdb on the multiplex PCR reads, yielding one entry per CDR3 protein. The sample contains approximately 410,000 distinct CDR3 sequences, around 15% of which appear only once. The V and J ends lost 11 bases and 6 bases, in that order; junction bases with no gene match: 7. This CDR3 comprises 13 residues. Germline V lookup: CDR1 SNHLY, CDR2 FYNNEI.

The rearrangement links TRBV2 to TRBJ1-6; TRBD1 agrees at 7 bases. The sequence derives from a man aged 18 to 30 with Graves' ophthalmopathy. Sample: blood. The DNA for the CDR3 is TGTGCCGGGGGGGGGGACAGTAATTCACCCCTCCACTTT. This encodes CAGGGDSNSPLHF.